The 2 T cell receptor beta chains presented below share a single source sample, sequenced in a study of STAT5B mutations in CD4+ large granular lymphocyte leukemia. Only in-frame clones appear in the TCRdb table, and some are missing; sequencing was by immunoSEQ multiplex PCR. This sample has more than 25,000 clones, with approximately 80% found just once. Sequencing input: CD4+ T cells from blood buffy coats. These receptors originate from a human donor in good health.

V usage is TRBV10-3 and J usage is TRBJ1-4; D remains unclear. Germline CDR1 reads ENHRY; CDR2 reads SYGVKD. This CDR3 is 17 amino acids long. Trimming removed 2 bases at V and 8 bases at J, with 21 bases between. The CDR3 spells CAISETAGTAKAEKLFF. The CDR3 DNA follows: TGTGCCATCAGTGAGACGGCAGGTACGGCTAAGGCCGAAAAACTGTTTTTT.

The V and J genes are TRBV7-2 and TRBJ2-2; perhaps TRBD2 as D (7 bases). Per the germline V gene, CDR1 is SGHTA and CDR2 is FQGNSA. The CDR3 totals 17 residues. The ends were cut back, 5 bases at V and 6 bases at J, with 22 bases in the middle. This CDR3 reads CASSKRGPSGDAGELFF. The CDR3 DNA reads as TGTGCCAGCAGCAAACGGGGGCCCAGCGGGGACGCCGGGGAGCTGTTTTTT.